This T cell receptor beta chain was retrieved from a study of blood T cell repertoires in COVID-19. Turning to the study itself: Some COVID-19 samples were acute and others convalescent; all came from the United States, Italy and Spain. Nucleic acid was either cDNA or gDNA, and it came from T cells, B-cell-depleted T cells, or PBMCs.

This clone appeared a single time. As originally analysed: Reference gene primer amplification gave nucleated cell count estimates. Produced via immunoSEQ multiplex PCR; TCRdb's table is partial and in-frame only. V, J and clone size were drawn from that table, and D and trimming were deduced from the DNA. The sample consists of 150,000 to 200,000 clones, 85% to 95% of them appearing once. The ends were cut back, 3 bases at V and 7 bases at J, with 7 bases in the middle. This CDR3 spans 12 amino acids. Germline CDR1 reads ENHRY; CDR2 reads SYGVKD. The receptor was derived from a woman in her 50s with acute or convalescent COVID-19. The sequenced sample consisted of peripheral blood. The chain uses TRBV10-3 and TRBJ2-1, with D possibly being TRBD2 (5 bases). CDR3 protein: CAISDRGNEQFF. CDR3 coding DNA: TGTGCCATCAGTGATAGAGGGAATGAGCAGTTCTTC.